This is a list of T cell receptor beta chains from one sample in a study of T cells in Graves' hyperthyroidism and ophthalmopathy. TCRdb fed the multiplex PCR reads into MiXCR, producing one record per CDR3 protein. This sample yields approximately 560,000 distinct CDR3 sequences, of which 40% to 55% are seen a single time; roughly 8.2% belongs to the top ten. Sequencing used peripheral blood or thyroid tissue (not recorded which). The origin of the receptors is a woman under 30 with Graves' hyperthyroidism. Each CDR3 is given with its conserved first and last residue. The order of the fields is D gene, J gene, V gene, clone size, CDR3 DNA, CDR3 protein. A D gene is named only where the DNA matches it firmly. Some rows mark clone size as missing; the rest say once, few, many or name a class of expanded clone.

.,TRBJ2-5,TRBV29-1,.,TGCAGCGTTGTGTTCGGCGGGTGGCAAGAGACCCAGTACTTC,CSVVFGGWQETQYF
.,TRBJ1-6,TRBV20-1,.,TGCAGTGCCCAAGGTGGGGGCGCGAAATTGGATTCACCCCTCCACTTT,CSAQGGGAKLDSPLHF
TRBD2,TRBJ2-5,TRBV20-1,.,TGCAGTGCTAGAGACGGCGGGAGAGAGACCCAGTACTTC,CSARDGGRETQYF
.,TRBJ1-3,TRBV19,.,TGTGCCAGTAAGGTCTGGGCGAACACCATATATTTT,CASKVWANTIYF
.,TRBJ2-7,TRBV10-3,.,TGTGCCATCAGAGGGTTTGAGAGCTCCTACGAGCAGTACTTC,CAIRGFESSYEQYF
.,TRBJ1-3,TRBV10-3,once,TGTGCCATGGGTCCTAGCTCTGGAAACACCATATATTTT,CAMGPSSGNTIYF
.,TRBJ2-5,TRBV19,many,TGTGCCAGTAGTCCGCGGCCTCAAGAGACCCAGTACTTC,CASSPRPQETQYF
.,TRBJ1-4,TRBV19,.,TGTGCCAGTATCCAGGGAGTAAAACTGTTTTTT,CASIQGVKLFF
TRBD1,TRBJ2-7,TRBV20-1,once,TGCAGTGCTAGTATGCAGGGGGCCGAGCAGTACTTC,CSASMQGAEQYF
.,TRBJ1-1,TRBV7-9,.,TGTGCCAGCAGCTTAGGCCTCGGCACGGGGGCTTTCTTT,CASSLGLGTGAFF
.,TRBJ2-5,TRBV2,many,TGTGCCAGCACCACTTCAGGGAGCCAGTACTTC,CASTTSGSQYF
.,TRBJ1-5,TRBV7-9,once,TGTGCCAGCAGACCCGGGACTACTTCTGAGACCCAGCATTTT,CASRPGTTSETQHF
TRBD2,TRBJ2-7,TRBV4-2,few,TGTGCCAGCAGCCGGAGGGCGCGGGAGAGCTACGAGCAGTACTTC,CASSRRARESYEQYF
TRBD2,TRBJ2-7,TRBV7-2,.,TGTGCCAGCAGCCAAGTAACTAGCGGGATAGACGAGCAGTACTTC,CASSQVTSGIDEQYF
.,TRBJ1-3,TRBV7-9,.,TGTGCCAGCAGCTTAGACTGGGGGCTGTCTGGAAACACCATATATTTT,CASSLDWGLSGNTIYF
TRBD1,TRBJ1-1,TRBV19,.,TGTGCCAGCCACCCATCCATTGACAGGGGGGACACTGAAGCTTTCTTT,CASHPSIDRGDTEAFF
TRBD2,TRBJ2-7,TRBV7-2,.,TGTGCCAGCAGCCAAGAGGGGCTAGCGGGAGAACTCTACGAGCAGTACTTC,CASSQEGLAGELYEQYF
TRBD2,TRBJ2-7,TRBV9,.,TGTGCCAGCAGCGTAGACGGGAGGGCGGGGGAGTTCTTC,CASSVDGRAGEFF
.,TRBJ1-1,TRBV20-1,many,TGCAGTGCTAGAGATCGCCCGAACACTGAAGCTTTCTTT,CSARDRPNTEAFF
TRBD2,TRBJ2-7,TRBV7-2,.,TGTGCCAGCAGCTTAGTACGGGGGGGCACCTACGAGCAGTACTTC,CASSLVRGGTYEQYF
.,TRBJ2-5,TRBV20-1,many,TGCAGTGCTCTGACCTTCCAAGAGACCCAGTACTTC,CSALTFQETQYF
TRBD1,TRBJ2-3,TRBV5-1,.,TGCGCCAGCAGCTTGGATCCAGGGGGTACAGATACGCAGTATTTT,CASSLDPGGTDTQYF
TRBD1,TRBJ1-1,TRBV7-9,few,TGTGCCAGCAGCGTCGGACAGGGTGGTATGGACACTGAAGCTTTCTTT,CASSVGQGGMDTEAFF
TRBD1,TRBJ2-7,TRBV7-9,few,TGTGCCAGCAGCCATTGGACAGGGGGCTCGTACGAGCAGTACTTC,CASSHWTGGSYEQYF
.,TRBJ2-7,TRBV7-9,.,TGTGCCAGCAGCTTAAGTCAGGGTGTGGACGAGCAGTACTTC,CASSLSQGVDEQYF
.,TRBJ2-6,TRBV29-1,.,TGCAGCGTTGAAGATCGTGGGAGCTCTGGGGCCAACGTCCTGACTTTC,CSVEDRGSSGANVLTF
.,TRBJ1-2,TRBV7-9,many,TGTGCCAGCAGCCCGTTAGAGTTCGGCTACACCTTC,CASSPLEFGYTF
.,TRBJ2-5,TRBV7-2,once,TGTGCCCCGCAAGGGAAGGAGACCCAGTACTTC,CAPQGKETQYF
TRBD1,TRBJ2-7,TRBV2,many,TGTGCCAGCAGCGGGACAGGCCCCACCTACGAGCAGTACTTC,CASSGTGPTYEQYF
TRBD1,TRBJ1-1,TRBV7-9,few,TGCGCCAGCAGCCAGTCGGACAGGGCAGCTTTCTTT,CASSQSDRAAFF
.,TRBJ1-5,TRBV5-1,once,TGCGCCAGCAGCTTGAGCACAGATAGCAATCAGCCCCAGCATTTT,CASSLSTDSNQPQHF
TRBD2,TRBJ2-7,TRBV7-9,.,TGTGCCAGCAGCCCAAGATCTACTAGCGGTAGCTCCTACGAGCAGTACTTC,CASSPRSTSGSSYEQYF
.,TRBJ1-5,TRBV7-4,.,TGTGCCAGCAGCTCACATTCGGGCAGGGCGGGTCAGCCCCAGCATTTT,CASSSHSGRAGQPQHF
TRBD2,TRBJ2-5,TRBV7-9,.,TGTGCCAGCAGCTTAGGAGCGGGAGGACAGTACTTC,CASSLGAGGQYF
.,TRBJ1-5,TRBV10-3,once,TGTGCCAGCAGTGAAGATCAACAGGAGTTTAATCAGCCCCAGCATTTT,CASSEDQQEFNQPQHF
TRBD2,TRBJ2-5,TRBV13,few,TGTGCCAGCAGCCAAATGGCGGGGGGGGAGATCGGGGAGACCCAGTACTTC,CASSQMAGGEIGETQYF
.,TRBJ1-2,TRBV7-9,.,TGTGCCAGCAGTTTGGCGGAGAACTATGGCTACACCTTC,CASSLAENYGYTF
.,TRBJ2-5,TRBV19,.,TGTGCCAGTAGTATGGGGACTGAGACCCAGTACTTC,CASSMGTETQYF
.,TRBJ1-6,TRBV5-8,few,TGTGCCAGCAGCTTGGACGGCCGGACTAATTCACCCCTCCACTTT,CASSLDGRTNSPLHF
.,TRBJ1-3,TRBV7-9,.,TGTGCCAGCTCAAGCACGGACACCATATATTTT,CASSSTDTIYF
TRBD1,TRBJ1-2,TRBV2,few,TGTGCCAGCAGATCCGGGACAGGGGTCTCTGGCTACACCTTC,CASRSGTGVSGYTF